The sequence of this T cell receptor (beta chain) was determined in a study of T cells after yellow fever vaccination. About the research overall: The fractions with low cell numbers were processed using SMART-Seq v4 Ultra Low Input. Whole-study results and caveats: Among primary-vaccination clones, most reappeared after the booster, at roughly 96% for CD4 and roughly 90% for CD8. Weaker, the secondary response peaked sooner, at day 5 versus 15.

A remark on this clonotype: Antigen specificity is unknown.

Per the germline V gene, CDR1 is KGHDR and CDR2 is SFDVKD. CDR3 length: 15 residues. J lost 6 bases, V lost 0 bases, and 5 bases had no gene match. TCR cDNA was made by 5'RACE template switching, adding a universal primer site and UMIs. Via MiXCR, TCRdb re-called the 5' RACE reads, giving one row per CDR3 protein. The profile shows roughly 320,000 distinct CDR3 sequences, about 11% of them singletons. The clonotype originates from a man between 18 and 35 years old who received the YFV17D yellow fever vaccine. The sequencing used CD4+ T cells sorted from PBMCs, collected 45 days after the yellow fever booster vaccination. The V and J genes are TRBV24-1 and TRBJ1-2, with 8 positions matching TRBD1. The CDR3 here is CATSDLGTGGDGYTF. CDR3 nucleotides: TGTGCCACCAGTGATTTGGGGACAGGCGGGGATGGCTACACCTTC.